These 29 T cell receptor beta chains were sequenced from one sample in a study of cytomegalovirus exposure and HLA in healthy donors. 13 Jbeta primers and 60 Vbeta primers were used for the PCR. Data came from immunoSEQ multiplex PCR; TCRdb stores just in-frame clones and leaves some out. The profile shows about 200,000 clones, around 83% of them singletons. Sequencing was carried out using PBMCs. These TCRs come from a woman aged 40 to 50 in good health and CMV-seronegative.

This rearrangement joins TRBV5-1 to TRBJ1-1, with D unclear. CDR1 and CDR2 (germline): SGHRS, YFSETQ. The V end was cut by 0 bases, the J end by 1 base, with 7 bases between. CDR3 length equals 14 residues. The CDR3 here is CASSLGGSNTEAFF. The DNA for the CDR3 is TGCGCCAGCAGCTTGGGCGGTTCGAACACTGAAGCTTTCTTT. Looking up the rest from reference TRBV5-1 and TRBJ1-1 gives the full variable domain: KAGVTQTPRYLIKTRGQQVTLSCSPISGHRSVSWYQQTPGQGLQFLFEYFSETQRNKGNFPGRFSGRQFSNSRSEMNVSTLELGDSALYLCASSLGGSNTEAFFGQGTRLTVV.

The V call is TRBV27, the J call TRBJ2-7; 11 nucleotides align to TRBD2. Germline V gene lookup returns CDR1 MNHEY and CDR2 SMNVEV (reference sequence). The V gene end was trimmed by 6 bases and the J gene end by 2 bases; junction bases not matched to a gene: 15. The CDR3 consists of 18 residues. The CDR3 protein is CASRLSPGLAGGPYEQYF. CDR3 sequence (DNA): TGTGCCAGCAGATTGAGCCCGGGGCTAGCGGGAGGTCCCTACGAGCAGTACTTC.

This clone was seen more than once but under ten times. The chain couples TRBV10-3 to TRBJ2-1; weak D call: TRBD2 (5 bases). V was cut by 8 bases and J by 0 bases, with 8 bases left in between. CDR1 and CDR2 (germline): ENHRY, SYGVKD. The CDR3 runs to 13 residues. CDR3 loop: CAIASGSYNEQFF. The CDR3 DNA sequence: TGTGCCATCGCGAGCGGCTCCTACAATGAGCAGTTCTTC.

This chain connects TRBV18 to TRBJ2-5, with TRBD2 identical over 8 bases. V shed 4 bases and J 1 base; nucleotides not matched to a gene: 2. Germline V gives CDR1 KGHSH, CDR2 LQKENI. The CDR3 is made up of 14 amino acids. Here the CDR3 reads CASSLAGIQETQYF. The CDR3 DNA is TGTGCCAGCTCACTAGCGGGGATCCAAGAGACCCAGTACTTC. Variable domain in full (rest from reference TRBV18 and TRBJ2-5): NAGVMQNPRHLVRRRGQEARLRCSPMKGHSHVYWYRQLPEEGLKFMVYLQKENIIDESGMPKERFSAEFPKEGPSILRIQQVVRGDSAAYFCASSLAGIQETQYFGPGTRLLVL.

This clone was detected only a few times. The chain joins TRBV5-1 to TRBJ2-3; possible D gene TRBD1, 5 bases. Deletions cut 0 bases from V and 3 bases from J, with 17 bases between. The germline V gene encodes CDR1 SGHRS and CDR2 YFSETQ. The CDR3 spans 17 residues. Here the CDR3 reads CASSLGRQGVGTDTQYF. The CDR3 coding sequence is TGCGCCAGCAGCTTGGGCAGGCAGGGCGTCGGGACAGATACGCAGTATTTT. Variable domain in full (rest from reference TRBV5-1 and TRBJ2-3): KAGVTQTPRYLIKTRGQQVTLSCSPISGHRSVSWYQQTPGQGLQFLFEYFSETQRNKGNFPGRFSGRQFSNSRSEMNVSTLELGDSALYLCASSLGRQGVGTDTQYFGPGTRLTVL.

V gene TRBV7-8 combines with J gene TRBJ1-2; D call uncertain. CDR1 is SGHVS and CDR2 is FQNEAQ in the germline V gene. The CDR3 consists of 14 residues. The V and J ends lost 1 base and 4 bases respectively, with 10 bases between them. CDR3 region: CASSLVPPGYGYTF. The CDR3 nucleotides read TGTGCCAGCAGCTTAGTTCCCCCGGGCTATGGCTACACCTTC.

There are a few counts of this clone. The chain has TRBV4-2 and TRBJ2-3; 8 bases match TRBD1. CDR1 and CDR2 (germline): LGHNA, YNFKEQ. The CDR3 spans 15 residues. V lost 1 base, J lost 2 bases, and 2 bases stayed unmatched. CDR3 in DNA: TGTGCCAGCAGCCAAGGGACAGGGCACACAGATACGCAGTATTTT. Translated, it gives CASSQGTGHTDTQYF.

This chain joins TRBV18 and TRBJ1-1, with TRBD1 as a possible D gene (6 bases). The V gene's germline CDR1 is KGHSH and CDR2 LQKENI. This CDR3 contains 13 residues. Trimming stripped 4 bases from V and 2 bases from J, with 8 bases between. The CDR3 spells CASSRGQNTEAFF. CDR3 DNA sequence: TGTGCCAGCTCACGGGGGCAAAACACTGAAGCTTTCTTT.

CDR3 region: CASSSAGGHYGYTF. DNA for the CDR3: TGTGCCAGCAGCAGCGCAGGGGGTCACTATGGCTACACCTTC. V gene TRBV27 combines with J gene TRBJ1-2; 7 bases align to TRBD1. V was pared by 6 bases and J by 3 bases, with 7 bases of the junction left unmatched. Germline-derived CDR1 and CDR2 are MNHEY and SMNVEV (reference sequence). The CDR3 totals 14 residues.

This clone appeared a few times. The V and J genes are TRBV4-2 and TRBJ2-5; a weak D match, TRBD2 (6 bases). Per germline, CDR1 LGHNA and CDR2 YNFKEQ. V was shortened by 0 bases and J by 5 bases, with 13 bases between the two germline ends. The CDR3 contains 15 residues. The CDR3 DNA reads as TGTGCCAGCAGCCAAGAGGAGGGTACCTCTGAGACCCAGTACTTC. Translated, it gives CASSQEEGTSETQYF.

The chain uses TRBV30 and TRBJ1-4; D not resolved. The CDR3 is 15 residues long. CDR1 GTSNPN and CDR2 SVGIG come from the germline V gene (reference sequence). With 1 base removed from V and 4 bases from J, the gap between germline ends came to 13 bases. This CDR3 is CAWSAAAPLNEKLFF. In nucleotides, the CDR3 is TGTGCCTGGAGTGCCGCGGCCCCCCTTAATGAAAAACTGTTTTTT. Full variable domain (remainder filled in from reference TRBV30 and TRBJ1-4): SQTIHQWPATLVQPVGSPLSLECTVEGTSNPNLYWYRQAAGRGLQLLFYSVGIGQISSEVPQNLSASRPQDRQFILSSKKLLLSDSGFYLCAWSAAAPLNEKLFFGSGTQLSVL.

This clone was picked up one time. This chain links TRBV5-1 with TRBJ2-1, with 8 bases that match TRBD1. V was pared by 0 bases and J by 2 bases, with 1 base of the junction left unmatched. Germline V gene lookup returns CDR1 SGHRS and CDR2 YFSETQ. The CDR3 contains 15 residues. CDR3 residues: CASSLVQGAYNEQFF. The CDR3 DNA sequence: TGCGCCAGCAGCTTGGTACAGGGGGCCTACAATGAGCAGTTCTTC.

The rearrangement uses TRBV19 and TRBJ2-5; D possibly corresponds to TRBD2 (8 bases). The CDR3 contains 16 residues. Trimming removed 6 bases from V and 5 bases from J, with 22 bases in between. Germline assignment: CDR1 LNHDA and CDR2 SQIVND (reference sequence). CDR3 amino acids: CASRQPGRGRAETQYF. The CDR3 nucleotides are TGTGCCAGTAGACAACCCGGGAGGGGGCGGGCGGAGACCCAGTACTTC.

The V gene is TRBV27, the J gene TRBJ1-1, with D maybe TRBD1 (5 bases). The CDR3 spans 14 residues. The V end lost 6 bases, the J end lost 6 bases, and 17 bases lay between the germline ends. Per germline, CDR1 MNHEY and CDR2 SMNVEV (reference sequence). CDR3 nucleotides: TGTGCCAGCAGACCAAATACAGGTACGGCTGAAGCTTTCTTT. This codes for CASRPNTGTAEAFF.

This chain connects TRBV30 to TRBJ1-6, with D perhaps matching TRBD1 (5 bases). The CDR3 loop spans 14 amino acids. Between the trimmed V and J ends, which lost 7 bases and 7 bases, there was a span of 17 bases. Per the germline V gene, CDR1 is GTSNPN and CDR2 is SVGIG (reference sequence). CDR3 sequence: CAFGVGTGNSPLHF. In DNA, the CDR3 is TGTGCCTTTGGAGTGGGGACTGGGAATTCACCCCTCCACTTT.

The chain uses TRBV2 and TRBJ1-2; no clear D gene. The V and J ends lost 8 bases and 2 bases respectively, with 12 bases between them. The CDR3 contains 13 residues. Germline V gene sequence: CDR1 SNHLY, CDR2 FYNNEI. CDR3 in DNA: TGTGCCAGCGGGAGGACGGAGAACTATGGCTACACCTTC. Its protein product is CASGRTENYGYTF.

The chain recombines TRBV7-6 with TRBJ2-5; 14 bases map to TRBD2. The CDR3 contains 20 residues. Germline V CDR1 and CDR2: SGHVS, FNYEAQ. V lost 5 bases and J lost 1; bases outside the gene matches: 15. CDR3 sequence (DNA): TGTGCCAGCAGCCCCGTGACGACTAGCGGGAGGGCCAAGATCCAAGAGACCCAGTACTTC. The encoded protein is CASSPVTTSGRAKIQETQYF.

V usage is TRBV5-1 and J usage is TRBJ2-7; 8 bases are a match to TRBD2. Germline V gives CDR1 SGHRS, CDR2 YFSETQ. CDR3 length: 17 residues. Trimming at V came to 0 bases and at J to 3 bases, leaving 11 bases not matched to a gene. CDR3 residues: CASSLGNSGAGIYEQYF. The CDR3 nucleotides are TGCGCCAGCAGCTTGGGGAATAGCGGGGCAGGGATCTACGAGCAGTACTTC.

The chain has TRBV6-5 and TRBJ1-5; D is possibly TRBD1 (5 bases). The CDR3 loop spans 15 amino acids. The germline V and J ends were trimmed by 4 bases and 5 bases, with 15 bases remaining between them. CDR1 MNHEY and CDR2 SVGAGI come from the germline V gene. CDR3 sequence: CASSLSPTGDQPQHF. The DNA for the CDR3 is TGTGCCAGCAGTTTAAGTCCGACGGGGGATCAGCCCCAGCATTTT.

This clone was seen more than once but under ten times. The chain recombines TRBV30 with TRBJ2-2; 10 nucleotides align to TRBD1. V dropped 8 bases and J dropped 1; count of bases not matched to a gene: 1. Germline CDR1 is GTSNPN and CDR2 is SVGIG (reference sequence). The CDR3 extends over 13 amino acids. CDR3: CARDRGNTGELFF. In nucleotides, the CDR3 is TGTGCCCGGGACAGGGGGAACACCGGGGAGCTGTTTTTT.

The CDR3 protein is CAWTNRGFPIEKLFF. The CDR3 nucleotides read TGTGCCTGGACCAACAGGGGGTTCCCTATCGAAAAACTGTTTTTT. The chain is built from TRBV30 and TRBJ1-4, with 8 positions matching TRBD1. From germline, CDR1 is GTSNPN and CDR2 SVGIG (reference sequence). The CDR3 is 15 residues long. The V gene end was trimmed by 4 bases and the J gene end by 8 bases; junction bases not matched to a gene: 12.

The chain combines TRBV14 with TRBJ1-2; no definite D call. Germline V CDR1 and CDR2: SGHDN, FVKESK. This CDR3 has 14 residues. Trimming took 1 base from V and 3 from J, leaving 9 bases between them. The CDR3 DNA reads as TGTGCCAGCAGCCAAGTGATCGGGGACTATGGCTACACCTTC. Residues: CASSQVIGDYGYTF.

V usage is TRBV30 and J usage is TRBJ2-1, with TRBD2 as a possible D gene (6 bases). Trimming shortened V by 3 bases and J by 8 bases, and 20 bases separated the two germline ends. The CDR3 totals 15 residues. Germline V lookup: CDR1 GTSNPN, CDR2 SVGIG (reference sequence). This chain's CDR3 is CAWSSDGGLRDEQFF. The CDR3 region has the DNA TGTGCCTGGAGCTCGGACGGGGGATTAAGGGATGAGCAGTTCTTC.

The chain employs TRBV10-3 and TRBJ1-2, with 12 nucleotides matching TRBD1. Germline CDR1 ENHRY, CDR2 SYGVKD. V shed 7 bases and J 6 bases; nucleotides not matched to a gene: 9. This CDR3 has 15 amino acids. The CDR3 DNA reads TGTGCCATCAAAGAACCGGGACAGGGGGCAGATGGCTACACCTTC. It translates to CAIKEPGQGADGYTF.

The gene calls are TRBV13 and TRBJ2-2; no firm D call. CDR1 is PRHDT and CDR2 is FYEKMQ in the germline V gene (reference sequence). V was trimmed by 0 bases and J by 1 base, leaving 6 bases between them. The length of the CDR3 is 15 residues. The CDR3 protein is CASSLGTLNTGELFF. The DNA of the CDR3 is TGTGCCAGCAGCTTAGGGACATTGAACACCGGGGAGCTGTTTTTT.

In nucleotides, the CDR3 is TGTGCCAGCAGCCCGACCACAGGGGGAAATGGCTACACCTTC. Translation gives CASSPTTGGNGYTF. V is TRBV5-4 and J is TRBJ1-2, with TRBD1 matching over 8 bases. Germline CDR1 is SGHNT and CDR2 is YYREEE (reference sequence). V dropped 4 bases and J dropped 6; count of bases not matched to a gene: 8. The CDR3 is 14 residues long.

The V and J genes are TRBV7-2 and TRBJ2-7; D may be TRBD1 (6 bases). Trimming cost V 2 bases and J 1 base, with 12 bases left between them. Looked up from germline, CDR1 is SGHTA and CDR2 is FQGNSA. This CDR3 region has 15 residues. CDR3 in DNA: TGTGCCAGCAGCTTAACAGGGCGGCAGTCCTACGAGCAGTACTTC. Encoded protein: CASSLTGRQSYEQYF. Supplemented by reference TRBV7-2 and TRBJ2-7, the full variable domain reads GAGVSQSPSNKVTEKGKDVELRCDPISGHTALYWYRQSLGQGLEFLIYFQGNSAPDKSGLPSDRFSAERTGGSVSTLTIQRTQQEDSAVYLCASSLTGRQSYEQYFGPGTRLTVT.

V is TRBV5-1 and J is TRBJ1-2; possibly TRBD1 for D (5 bases). V lost 4 bases and J 5 bases, leaving 18 bases between the germline ends. The germline V gene encodes CDR1 SGHRS and CDR2 YFSETQ. This CDR3 is 15 amino acids long. CDR3 nucleotides: TGCGCCAGCAGCCTGGAAGCCCCAGGGCTTTATGGCTACACCTTC. It specifies CASSLEAPGLYGYTF.

This clone was observed a single time. The gene calls are TRBV7-2 and TRBJ2-3; 11 bases fit TRBD2. This CDR3 has 18 amino acids. J lost 0 bases, V lost 1 base, and 6 bases had no gene match. The germline gives CDR1 SGHTA, CDR2 FQGNSA. In DNA form, the CDR3 reads TGTGCCAGCAGCTTAGTCTACAGGACTAGCGGGAGCACAGATACGCAGTATTTT. The encoded protein is CASSLVYRTSGSTDTQYF.